Detailed here is one TCR beta chain. This clonotype was picked up many times. The antigen it binds to is not known. The junction does not match germline at one end; this may be a read error. These data originate in a study of Graves' ophthalmopathy and Graves' hyperthyroidism (dated by TCRdb to between 2018 and 2020). For context, the study as a whole: Peripheral blood was collected at initial diagnosis, before any treatment. The study used signatures of the TCR beta repertoire to tell Graves' ophthalmopathy apart from Graves' hyperthyroidism and to predict which patients would progress to ophthalmopathy. The 85 to 100 discovery patients were randomly split 7:3 into training and test sets. After sampling, hyperthyroidism patients received methimazole starting at 30 mg daily, and ophthalmopathy patients received high-dose intravenous methylprednisolone. An independent validation cohort comprised around 20 hyperthyroidism patients and about 16 patients who later progressed from hyperthyroidism to ophthalmopathy. In roughly 6 hyperthyroidism patients, the T-cell repertoire of thyroid tissue was compared with the T-cell repertoire of blood. To explore V-J signatures distinguishing ophthalmopathy from hyperthyroidism, a discovery set of about a hundred patients (around 42 ophthalmopathy, some 55 stable hyperthyroidism) was enrolled. In total, approximately 130 blood samples were TCR-sequenced: fewer than 50 ophthalmopathy, some 80 hyperthyroidism and roughly 17 hyperthyroidism-to-ophthalmopathy patients. Beyond this particular receptor, the publication reports: Sample size was not statistically predetermined, and group allocation was not concealed from the investigators. In validation, the model predicted ophthalmopathy progression with 55% to 71% sensitivity and approximately 75% specificity; some 13 predicted patients were CT-confirmed with GO in a median of approximately 6.5 months. The 13-signature model separated ophthalmopathy from stable hyperthyroidism with 85% to 90% sensitivity and just under 84% specificity in cross-validation, and 80%/75% in the test set. Most expanded thyroid clonotypes with frequency above 0.001 were also detected in blood, suggesting blood repertoires may reflect the thyroid immune response.

For repertoire sequencing, TCR beta CDR3 regions were amplified from RNA transcripts. The first round was an RT-PCR using HTBI primers with the Qiagen OneStep RT-PCR kit, and this first round was followed by a second-round multiplex PCR, then size selection and purification. The libraries underwent paired-end sequencing with 100 bp reads on an Illumina HiSeq2000. The study's own analysis went as follows. SOAPnuke was used to process the reads, removing any read that contained adapters or uncalled bases, had a mean Phred below 15, or lacked an exact match to the constant primer or identifier. High-quality paired reads were merged with COPE v1.2.5. Each unique nucleotide sequence was defined as a clonotype, and clonotypes were aligned to IMGT TRB V, D and J references with MiTCR v1.1. Analysis was restricted to V-J combinations with a frequency above 0.0001, which covered about 99% of repertoires. For each V-J combination, a TCR clonal expansion and chaos score was defined as the ratio of F50 clonal expansion to chaos observed in the TCRdist matrix. Welch's t-statistics and random forest were used to reduce the features to about a dozen V-J combinations, which were then used as input to a naive Bayes classifier. The similarity between thyroid and blood repertoires was quantified using the Morisita-Horn index. TCRdb trimmed the raw reads at Q25, called clones with MiXCR and kept productive beta chains. Duplicate CDR3 protein sequences are folded into a single record with the most common DNA and genes. The V and J calls and clone size are TCRdb's, not the authors'. The sample table lists hundreds of thousands of distinct CDR3 sequences, over 20% of them with a count of one. The top ten hold around 7% of the sample.

Stable hyperthyroidism was defined as no progression to ophthalmopathy within 18 months of follow-up. Hyperthyroidism patients were newly diagnosed, were aged 18 to 65 years, and had a disease duration under 2 months. Anyone with other autoimmune diseases, uncontrolled infections, pregnancy or lactation was excluded from the study. Clinical symptoms, serum thyroxine, TRAb, thyroid ultrasound and orbital computed tomography formed the basis of the diagnosis. Using Ficoll-Paque density gradient centrifugation, PBMCs were isolated from about 9.2 ml of fresh peripheral blood. Trizol reagent was used to extract the total RNA, and its quality was then checked on an Agilent 2100 Bioanalyzer. The sequencing sample was made of peripheral blood. This sequence originates from a woman under 30 with stable Graves' hyperthyroidism. Some clones in this sample may be carry-over from other donors' samples. Donor details come from another sample of the same person, matched by shared clones.

The CDR3 is CASSAGQGNQPQHF. In nucleotide form, the sequence is TGCGCCAGCAGCGCCGGACAGGGGAATCAGCCCCAGCATTTT. The rearranged chain carries TRBV2 and TRBJ1-5; TRBD1 lines up with 9 middle nucleotides. CDR1 and CDR2, per the germline V gene, are SNHLY and FYNNEI. Inclusive of the bounding cysteine and phenylalanine, the CDR3 is 14 residues long. The entry retains the CDR3 DNA only, 42 bases that are in frame from base 1.